Shown below are 14 T cell receptor beta chains from a single sample sequenced in a study of T cell responses to AZD1222 COVID-19 vaccine. Libraries were prepared by immunoSEQ multiplex PCR; TCRdb keeps only in-frame clonotypes and omits some of them. The table has 35,000 to 50,000 clones, roughly 75% seen once. The input for sequencing was peripheral blood, taken 28 days after the second dose of the MenACWY control vaccine. These TCRs come from an adult who received the MenACWY meningococcal vaccine as a control.

The chain couples TRBV19 to TRBJ2-2; a weak D match, TRBD1 (6 bases). Germline V lookup: CDR1 LNHDA, CDR2 SQIVND (reference sequence). V lost 7 bases to trimming and J lost 7 bases, with 13 bases between them. The CDR3 runs to 13 residues. Here the CDR3 DNA reads TGTGCCAGTAAGAGAGGACAGCTCGGGGAGCTGTTTTTT. This sequence encodes CASKRGQLGELFF.

The chain recombines TRBV18 with TRBJ1-5, with D perhaps matching TRBD1 (5 bases). Germline V gives CDR1 KGHSH, CDR2 LQKENI. The CDR3 totals 14 residues. Trimming left V 2 bases short and J 5 bases short, with 10 bases between. The CDR3 nucleotides are TGTGCCAGCTCACCAAGTTCGGGGGATCAGCCCCAGCATTTT. It yields the protein CASSPSSGDQPQHF.

CDR3 nucleotides: TGTGCCAGCAGCTTCAAGGGGAATAATTCACCCCTCCACTTT. Translation gives CASSFKGNNSPLHF. V usage is TRBV11-1 and J usage is TRBJ1-6, with a weak D call TRBD1 (5 bases). This CDR3 spans 14 amino acids. Germline CDR1 SGHAT, CDR2 FQDESV (reference sequence). Deletions cut 3 bases from V and 5 bases from J, with 8 bases between.

This chain joins TRBV27 and TRBJ2-7; 7 bases are shared with TRBD2. The J segment lost 1 base and the V segment lost 2 bases, leaving 5 bases of the junction unmatched. Looked up from germline, CDR1 is MNHEY and CDR2 is SMNVEV (reference sequence). This CDR3 comprises 15 residues. This chain's CDR3 is CASSLSGIGSYEQYF. CDR3 bases: TGTGCCAGCAGTTTAAGCGGGATAGGTTCCTACGAGCAGTACTTC.

V is TRBV5-6 and J is TRBJ2-2; TRBD1 matches at 7 bases. This CDR3 is built from 16 residues. V trimming: 2 bases; J trimming: 2 bases; junction bases outside the gene matches: 6. CDR1 is SGHDT and CDR2 is YYEEEE in the germline V gene. CDR3 coding DNA: TGTGCCAGCAGCTTTTCCGGGACAGTAAACACCGGGGAGCTGTTTTTT. Its translation: CASSFSGTVNTGELFF.

The chain is built from TRBV4-1 and TRBJ1-4; TRBD1 matches at 8 bases. The CDR3 extends over 15 amino acids. Germline CDR1 is MGHRA and CDR2 is YSYEKL. Unmatched junction bases numbered 5, after V lost 0 bases and J lost 8 bases. CDR3 nucleotides: TGCGCCAGCAGCCAAGACGGGACAGGAACAGAAAAACTGTTTTTT. Its protein product is CASSQDGTGTEKLFF.

V gene TRBV6-5 combines with J gene TRBJ1-3; TRBD1 matches at 9 bases. Germline V CDR1 and CDR2: MNHEY, SVGAGI. After removal of 6 bases from V and 4 bases from J, the junction contained 7 bases not matched to a gene. CDR3 size: 15 residues. In nucleotides, the CDR3 is TGTGCCAGCAGCAAGCCCGGGACAGGGGGAAACACCATATATTTT. Encoded protein: CASSKPGTGGNTIYF.

The gene calls are TRBV19 and TRBJ2-2, with 11 nucleotides matching TRBD1. CDR1 LNHDA and CDR2 SQIVND come from the germline V gene (reference sequence). Trimming cost V 8 bases and J 3 bases; bases outside gene matches: 2. The CDR3 has 14 residues. The CDR3 spells CASRDRGDTGELFF. The DNA of the CDR3 is TGTGCCAGTCGGGACAGGGGGGACACCGGGGAGCTGTTTTTT.

The rearrangement uses TRBV5-4 and TRBJ2-1; the D gene is possibly TRBD2 (6 bases). Germline values: CDR1 SGHNT, CDR2 YYREEE (reference sequence). The CDR3 extends over 15 amino acids. V shed 5 bases and J shed 3 bases, with 15 bases lying between them. In DNA form, the CDR3 reads TGTGCCAGCAGTCCTACTAGCCAAAGCTACAATGAGCAGTTCTTC. Amino acids: CASSPTSQSYNEQFF.

V gene TRBV7-9 combines with J gene TRBJ1-6; D gene unclear. V lost 5 bases and J 10 bases, leaving 18 bases between the germline ends. In germline, CDR1 is SEHNR, CDR2 FQNEAQ (reference sequence). This CDR3 is built from 15 residues. The CDR3 protein is CASSQYPGLRSPLHF. The CDR3 DNA is TGTGCCAGCAGCCAATATCCGGGCCTGAGATCACCCCTCCACTTT.

The chain recombines TRBV10-1 with TRBJ2-2; no definite D call. Trimming removed 6 bases from V and 4 bases from J, with 12 bases in between. The germline gives CDR1 WNHNN, CDR2 SYGVQD (reference sequence). CDR3 size: 14 residues. The CDR3 loop reads CASSPLVGTGELFF. The CDR3 coding sequence is TGCGCCAGCAGCCCTCTTGTAGGCACCGGGGAGCTGTTTTTT.

The chain employs TRBV10-3 and TRBJ2-1; 9 positions agree with TRBD2. The J segment lost 6 bases and the V segment lost 7 bases, leaving 4 bases of the junction unmatched. This CDR3 is built from 13 residues. Germline V lookup: CDR1 ENHRY, CDR2 SYGVKD. CDR3 coding DNA: TGTGCCATCACAACACTAGCGGGCAATGAGCAGTTCTTC. It translates to CAITTLAGNEQFF.

This clone was detected only a few times. The chain couples TRBV9 to TRBJ2-3; weak D call: TRBD2 (6 bases). Trimming removed 4 bases from V and 8 bases from J, with 17 bases in between. This CDR3 has 14 amino acids. CDR1 SGDLS and CDR2 YYNGEE come from the germline V gene. CDR3 in DNA: TGTGCCAGCAGCCCTAGTCCGCGGACTATTACGCAGTATTTT. Protein product: CASSPSPRTITQYF.

By share of the sample, this clone is medium-sized (0.01 to 0.1%). The V call is TRBV6-5, the J call TRBJ1-1; no clear D. The CDR3 runs 13 residues. Trimming left V 6 bases short and J 4 bases short, with 12 bases between. Germline values: CDR1 MNHEY, CDR2 SVGAGI. CDR3 amino acids: CASRPGLRTEAFF. As DNA, the CDR3 is TGTGCCAGCAGACCGGGTCTACGCACTGAAGCTTTCTTT.